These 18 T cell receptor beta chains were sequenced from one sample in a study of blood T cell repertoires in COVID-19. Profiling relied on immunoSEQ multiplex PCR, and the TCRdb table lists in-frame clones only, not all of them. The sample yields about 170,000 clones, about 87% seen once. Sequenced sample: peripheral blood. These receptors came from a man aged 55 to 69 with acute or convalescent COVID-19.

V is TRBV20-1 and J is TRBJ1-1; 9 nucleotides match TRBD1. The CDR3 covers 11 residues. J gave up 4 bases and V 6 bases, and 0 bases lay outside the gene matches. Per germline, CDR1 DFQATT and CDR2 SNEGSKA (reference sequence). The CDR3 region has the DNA TGCAGTGCGGACAGGGGCACTGAAGCTTTCTTT. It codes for CSADRGTEAFF.

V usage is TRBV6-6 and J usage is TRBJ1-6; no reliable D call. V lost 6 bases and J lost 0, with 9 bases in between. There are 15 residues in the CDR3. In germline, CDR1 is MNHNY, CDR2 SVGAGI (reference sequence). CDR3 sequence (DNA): TGTGCCAGCAGCGCTATTAGCTCCTATAATTCACCCCTCCACTTT. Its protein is CASSAISSYNSPLHF.

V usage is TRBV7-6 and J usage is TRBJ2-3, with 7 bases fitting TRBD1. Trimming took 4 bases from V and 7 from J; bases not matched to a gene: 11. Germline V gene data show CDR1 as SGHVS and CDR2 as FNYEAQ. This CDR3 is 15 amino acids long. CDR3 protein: CASSSTGFSRNTQYF. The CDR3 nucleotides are TGTGCCAGCAGCTCGACAGGGTTTAGTCGGAATACGCAGTATTTT.

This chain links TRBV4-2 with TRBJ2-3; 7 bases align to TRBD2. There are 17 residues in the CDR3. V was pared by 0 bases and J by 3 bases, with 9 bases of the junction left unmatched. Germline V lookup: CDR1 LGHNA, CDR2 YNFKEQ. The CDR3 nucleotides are TGTGCCAGCAGCCAAGAGGGTCTAGCGGAGTATACAGATACGCAGTATTTT. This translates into CASSQEGLAEYTDTQYF.

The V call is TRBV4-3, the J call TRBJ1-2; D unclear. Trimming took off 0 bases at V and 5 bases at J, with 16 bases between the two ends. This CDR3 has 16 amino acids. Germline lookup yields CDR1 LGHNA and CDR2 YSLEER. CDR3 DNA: TGCGCCAGCAGCCAAGATGGCCGGGGAGAAGATTATGGCTACACCTTC. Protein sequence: CASSQDGRGEDYGYTF.

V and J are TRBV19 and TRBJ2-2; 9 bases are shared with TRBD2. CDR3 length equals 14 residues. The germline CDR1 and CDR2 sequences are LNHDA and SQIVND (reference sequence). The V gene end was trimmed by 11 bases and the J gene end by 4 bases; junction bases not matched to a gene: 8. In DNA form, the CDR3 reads TGTGCCGGATCGAGCGGGGGGACCACCGGGGAGCTGTTTTTT. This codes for CAGSSGGTTGELFF.

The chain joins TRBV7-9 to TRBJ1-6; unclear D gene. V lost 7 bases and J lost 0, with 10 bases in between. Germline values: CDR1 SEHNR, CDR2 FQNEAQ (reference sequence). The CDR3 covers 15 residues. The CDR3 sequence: CASTTLSSYNSPLHF. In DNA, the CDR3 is TGTGCCAGCACTACTTTGAGCTCCTATAATTCACCCCTCCACTTT.

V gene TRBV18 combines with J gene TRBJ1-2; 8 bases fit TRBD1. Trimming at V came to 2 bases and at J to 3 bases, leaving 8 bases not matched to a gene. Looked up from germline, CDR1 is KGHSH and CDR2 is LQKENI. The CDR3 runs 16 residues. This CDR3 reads CASSPGRGLYDYGYTF. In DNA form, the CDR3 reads TGTGCCAGCTCACCAGGCAGGGGGCTTTACGACTATGGCTACACCTTC.

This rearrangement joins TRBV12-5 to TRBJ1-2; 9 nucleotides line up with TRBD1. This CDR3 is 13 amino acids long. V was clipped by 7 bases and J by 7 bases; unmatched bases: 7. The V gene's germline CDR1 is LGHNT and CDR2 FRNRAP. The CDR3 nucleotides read TGTGCTAGTGCTCTACAGGGGGCGGGTGGCTACACCTTC. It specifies CASALQGAGGYTF.

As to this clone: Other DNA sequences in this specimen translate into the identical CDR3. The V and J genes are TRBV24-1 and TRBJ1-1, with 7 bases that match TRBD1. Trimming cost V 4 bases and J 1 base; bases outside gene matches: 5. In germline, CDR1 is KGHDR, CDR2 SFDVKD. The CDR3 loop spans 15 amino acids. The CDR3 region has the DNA TGTGCCACCAGTGACCCTAGGACAGGGAACACTGAAGCTTTCTTT. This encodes CATSDPRTGNTEAFF.

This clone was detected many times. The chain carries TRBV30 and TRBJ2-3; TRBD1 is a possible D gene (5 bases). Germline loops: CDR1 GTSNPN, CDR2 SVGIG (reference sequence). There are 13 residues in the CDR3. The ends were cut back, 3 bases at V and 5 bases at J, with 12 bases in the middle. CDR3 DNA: TGTGCCTGGAGCGACCAGGGTATAGATACGCAGTATTTT. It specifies CAWSDQGIDTQYF.

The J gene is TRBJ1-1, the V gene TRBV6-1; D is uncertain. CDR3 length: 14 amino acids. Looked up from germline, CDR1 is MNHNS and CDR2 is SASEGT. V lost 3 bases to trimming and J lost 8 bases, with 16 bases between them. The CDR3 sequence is CASSEPRLHAEAFF. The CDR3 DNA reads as TGTGCCAGCAGTGAGCCCAGGCTGCACGCGGAAGCTTTCTTT.

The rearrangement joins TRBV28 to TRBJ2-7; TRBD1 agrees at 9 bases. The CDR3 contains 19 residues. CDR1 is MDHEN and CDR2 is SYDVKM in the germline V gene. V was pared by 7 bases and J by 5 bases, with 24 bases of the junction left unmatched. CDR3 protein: CASTKARDRARDYRNEQYF. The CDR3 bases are TGTGCCAGCACCAAGGCCCGGGACAGGGCGAGGGACTATCGGAACGAGCAGTACTTC.

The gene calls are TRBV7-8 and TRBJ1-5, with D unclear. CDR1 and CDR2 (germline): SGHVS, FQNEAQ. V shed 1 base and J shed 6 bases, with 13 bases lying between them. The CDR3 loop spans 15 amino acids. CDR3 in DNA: TGTGCCAGCAGCTTAGTAGCCGGGGAAGGTCAGCCCCAGCATTTT. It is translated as CASSLVAGEGQPQHF. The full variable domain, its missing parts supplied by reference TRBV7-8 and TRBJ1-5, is GAGVSQSPRYKVAKRGQDVALRCDPISGHVSLFWYQQALGQGPEFLTYFQNEAQLDKSGLPSDRFFAERPEGSVSTLKIQRTQQEDSAVYLCASSLVAGEGQPQHFGDGTRLSIL.

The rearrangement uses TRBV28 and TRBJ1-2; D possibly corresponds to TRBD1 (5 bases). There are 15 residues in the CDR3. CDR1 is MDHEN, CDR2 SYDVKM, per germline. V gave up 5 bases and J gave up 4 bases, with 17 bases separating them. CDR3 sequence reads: CASSPPAGGIYGYTF. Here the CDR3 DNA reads TGTGCCAGCAGTCCCCCGGCGGGGGGAATCTATGGCTACACCTTC.

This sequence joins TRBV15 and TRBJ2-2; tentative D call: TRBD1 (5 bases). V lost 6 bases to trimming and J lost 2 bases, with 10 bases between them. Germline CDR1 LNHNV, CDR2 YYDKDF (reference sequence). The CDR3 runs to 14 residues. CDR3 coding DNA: TGTGCCACCAGGGCTCAGGGTAACACCGGGGAGCTGTTTTTT. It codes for CATRAQGNTGELFF. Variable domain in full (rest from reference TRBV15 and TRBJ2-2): DAMVIQNPRYQVTQFGKPVTLSCSQTLNHNVMYWYQQKSSQAPKLLFHYYDKDFNNEADTPDNFQSRRPNTSFCFLDIRSPGLGDTAMYLCATRAQGNTGELFFGEGSRLTVL.

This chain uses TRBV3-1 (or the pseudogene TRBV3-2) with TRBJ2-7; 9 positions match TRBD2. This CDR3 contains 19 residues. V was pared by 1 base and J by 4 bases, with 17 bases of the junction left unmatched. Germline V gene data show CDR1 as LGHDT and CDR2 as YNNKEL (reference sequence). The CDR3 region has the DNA TGTGCCAGCAGCCAAGGGCGGCGGGCTAGCGGGATATGGCGATACGAGCAGTACTTC. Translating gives CASSQGRRASGIWRYEQYF.

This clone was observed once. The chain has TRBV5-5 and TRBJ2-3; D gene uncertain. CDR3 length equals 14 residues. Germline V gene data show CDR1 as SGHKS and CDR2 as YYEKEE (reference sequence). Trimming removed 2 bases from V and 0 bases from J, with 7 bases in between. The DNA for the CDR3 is TGTGCCAGCAGCTTCGCGACTAGCACAGATACGCAGTATTTT. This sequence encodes CASSFATSTDTQYF.